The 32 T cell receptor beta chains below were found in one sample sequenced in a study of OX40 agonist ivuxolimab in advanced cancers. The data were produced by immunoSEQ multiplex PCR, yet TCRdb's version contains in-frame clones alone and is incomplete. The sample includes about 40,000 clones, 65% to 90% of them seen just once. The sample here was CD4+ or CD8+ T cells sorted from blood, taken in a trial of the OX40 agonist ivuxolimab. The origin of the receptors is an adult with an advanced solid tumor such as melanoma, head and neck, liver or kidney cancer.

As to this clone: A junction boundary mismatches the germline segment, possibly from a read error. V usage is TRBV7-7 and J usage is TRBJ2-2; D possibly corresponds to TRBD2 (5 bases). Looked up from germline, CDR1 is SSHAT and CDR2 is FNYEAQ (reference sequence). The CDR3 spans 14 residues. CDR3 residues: CASSPRLRGGELFF. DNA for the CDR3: TGTGCTAGCAGCCCGCGGCTCCGGGGCGGGGAGCTGTTTTTT. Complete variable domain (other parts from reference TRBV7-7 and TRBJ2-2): GAGVSQSPRYKVTKRGQDVTLRCDPISSHATLYWYQQALGQGPEFLTYFNYEAQPDKSGLPSDRFSAERPEGSISTLTIQRTEQRDSAMYRCASSPRLRGGELFFGEGSRLTVL.

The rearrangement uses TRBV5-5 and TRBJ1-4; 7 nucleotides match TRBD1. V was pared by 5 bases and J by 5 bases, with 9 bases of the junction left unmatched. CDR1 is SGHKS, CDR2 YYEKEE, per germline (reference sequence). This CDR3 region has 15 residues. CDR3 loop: CASSFPGQLNEKLFF. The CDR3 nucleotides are TGTGCCAGCAGTTTCCCGGGACAGTTAAATGAAAAACTGTTTTTT.

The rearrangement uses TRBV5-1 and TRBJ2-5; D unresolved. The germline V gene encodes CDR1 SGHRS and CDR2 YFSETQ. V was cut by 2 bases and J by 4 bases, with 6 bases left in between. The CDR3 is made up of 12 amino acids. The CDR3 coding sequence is TGCGCCAGCAGCTTTCTGGGAGAGACCCAGTACTTC. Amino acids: CASSFLGETQYF.

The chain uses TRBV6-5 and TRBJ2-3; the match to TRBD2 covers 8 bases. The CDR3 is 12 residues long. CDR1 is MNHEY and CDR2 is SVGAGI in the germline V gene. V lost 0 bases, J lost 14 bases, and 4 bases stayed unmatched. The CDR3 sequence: CASSYSGGAWYF. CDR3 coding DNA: TGTGCCAGCAGTTACTCCGGGGGGGCATGGTATTTT.

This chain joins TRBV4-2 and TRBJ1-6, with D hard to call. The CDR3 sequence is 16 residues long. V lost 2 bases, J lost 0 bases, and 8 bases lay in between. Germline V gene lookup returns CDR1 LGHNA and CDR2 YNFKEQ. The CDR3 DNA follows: TGTGCCAGCAGCCAACAGGAAAGCTCCTATAATTCACCCCTCCACTTT. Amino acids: CASSQQESSYNSPLHF.

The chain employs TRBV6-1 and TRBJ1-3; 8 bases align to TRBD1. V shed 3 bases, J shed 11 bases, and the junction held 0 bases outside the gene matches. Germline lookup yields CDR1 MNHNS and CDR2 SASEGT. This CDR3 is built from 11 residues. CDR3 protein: CASSEGQAIYF. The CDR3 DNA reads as TGTGCCAGCAGTGAGGGACAGGCCATATATTTT.

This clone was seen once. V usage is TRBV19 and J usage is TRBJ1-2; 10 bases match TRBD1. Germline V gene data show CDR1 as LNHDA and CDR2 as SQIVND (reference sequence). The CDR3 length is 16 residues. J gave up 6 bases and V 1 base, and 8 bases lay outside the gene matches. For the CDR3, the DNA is TGTGCCAGTAGTATAGTCTCGACAGGGGGCGCGAATGGCTACACCTTC. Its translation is CASSIVSTGGANGYTF.

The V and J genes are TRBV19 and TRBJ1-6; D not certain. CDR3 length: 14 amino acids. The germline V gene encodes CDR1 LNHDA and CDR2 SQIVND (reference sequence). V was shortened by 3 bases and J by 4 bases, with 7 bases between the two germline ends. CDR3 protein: CASSMAVYNSPLHF. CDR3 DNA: TGTGCCAGTAGTATGGCGGTATATAATTCACCCCTCCACTTT.

In nucleotides, the CDR3 is TGTGCCAGCAGGGCAGACAGGGGACCAACCTACAATGAGCAGTTCTTC. It specifies CASRADRGPTYNEQFF. The chain links TRBV25-1 to TRBJ2-1, with 8 positions matching TRBD1. Germline V lookup: CDR1 MGHDK, CDR2 SYGVNS. The CDR3 loop spans 16 amino acids. Germline trimming cut 6 bases from V and 2 bases from J; bases unmatched to any gene: 9.

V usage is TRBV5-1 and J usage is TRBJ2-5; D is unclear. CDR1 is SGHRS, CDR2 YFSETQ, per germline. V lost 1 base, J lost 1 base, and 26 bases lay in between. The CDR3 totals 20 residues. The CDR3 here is CASSLTPPFFGIPRQETQYF. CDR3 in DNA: TGCGCCAGCAGCTTGACACCCCCGTTTTTTGGTATTCCACGCCAAGAGACCCAGTACTTC.

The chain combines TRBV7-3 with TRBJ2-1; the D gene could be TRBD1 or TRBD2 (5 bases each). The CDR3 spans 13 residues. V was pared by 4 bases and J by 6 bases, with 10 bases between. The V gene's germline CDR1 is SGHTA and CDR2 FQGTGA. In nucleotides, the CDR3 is TGTGCCAGCAGCTCCGGGACCACCAATGAGCAGTTCTTC. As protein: CASSSGTTNEQFF.

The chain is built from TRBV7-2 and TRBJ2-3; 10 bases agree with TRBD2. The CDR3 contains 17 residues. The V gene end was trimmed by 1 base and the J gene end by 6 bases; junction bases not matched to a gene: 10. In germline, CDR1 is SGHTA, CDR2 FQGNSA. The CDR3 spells CASSLDSTSGYKDTQYF. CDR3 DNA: TGTGCCAGCAGCTTAGACTCGACTAGCGGGTATAAGGATACGCAGTATTTT.

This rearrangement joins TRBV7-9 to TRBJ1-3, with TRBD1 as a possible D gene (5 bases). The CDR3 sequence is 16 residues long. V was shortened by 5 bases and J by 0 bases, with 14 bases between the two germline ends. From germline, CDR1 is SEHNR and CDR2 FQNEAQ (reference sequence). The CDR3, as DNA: TGTGCCAGCAGCCAAGGCAGGGAGGGCTCTGGAAACACCATATATTTT. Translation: CASSQGREGSGNTIYF.

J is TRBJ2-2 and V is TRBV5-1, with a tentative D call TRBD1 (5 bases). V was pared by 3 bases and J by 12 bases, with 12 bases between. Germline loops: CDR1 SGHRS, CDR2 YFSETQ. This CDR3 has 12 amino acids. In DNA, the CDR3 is TGCGCCAGCAGCTCGACACTGGACAAGCTGTTTTTT. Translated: CASSSTLDKLFF.

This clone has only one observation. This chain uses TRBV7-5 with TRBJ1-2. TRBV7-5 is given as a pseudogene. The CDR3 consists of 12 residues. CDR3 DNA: TGTGCCAGAAAAGGTATAGCCCATGGCTACACCTTC. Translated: CARKGIAHGYTF.

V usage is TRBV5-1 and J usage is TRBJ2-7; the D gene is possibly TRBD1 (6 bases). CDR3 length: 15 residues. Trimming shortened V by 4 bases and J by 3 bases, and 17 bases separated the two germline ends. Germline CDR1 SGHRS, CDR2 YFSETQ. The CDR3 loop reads CASSPDDRLDYEQYF. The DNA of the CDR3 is TGCGCCAGCAGCCCAGACGACAGGTTAGACTACGAGCAGTACTTC.

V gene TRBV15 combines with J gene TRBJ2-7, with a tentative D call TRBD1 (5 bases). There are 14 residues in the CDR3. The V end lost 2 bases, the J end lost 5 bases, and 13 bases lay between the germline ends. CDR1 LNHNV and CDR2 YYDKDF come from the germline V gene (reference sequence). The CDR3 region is CATSRQQGLHEQYF. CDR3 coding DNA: TGTGCCACCAGCAGACAGCAGGGTCTCCACGAGCAGTACTTC.

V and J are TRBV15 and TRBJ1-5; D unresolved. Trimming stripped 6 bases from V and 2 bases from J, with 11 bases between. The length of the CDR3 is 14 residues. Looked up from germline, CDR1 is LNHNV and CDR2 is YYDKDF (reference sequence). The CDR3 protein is CATSLLNGNQPQHF. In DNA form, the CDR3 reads TGTGCCACCAGTTTATTGAATGGCAATCAGCCCCAGCATTTT. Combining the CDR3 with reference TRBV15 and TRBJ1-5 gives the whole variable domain DAMVIQNPRYQVTQFGKPVTLSCSQTLNHNVMYWYQQKSSQAPKLLFHYYDKDFNNEADTPDNFQSRRPNTSFCFLDIRSPGLGDTAMYLCATSLLNGNQPQHFGDGTRLSIL.

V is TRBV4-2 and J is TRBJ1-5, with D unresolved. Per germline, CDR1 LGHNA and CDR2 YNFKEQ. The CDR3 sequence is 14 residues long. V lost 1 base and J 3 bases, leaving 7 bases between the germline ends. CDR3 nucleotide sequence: TGTGCCAGCAGCCAAGGGGCATTCAATCAGCCCCAGCATTTT. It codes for CASSQGAFNQPQHF.

CDR3 nucleotides: TGTGCCAGCAGCGTTCGGGAATCCACAGATACGCAGTATTTT. This translates into CASSVRESTDTQYF. V usage is TRBV7-2 and J usage is TRBJ2-3, with D possibly TRBD2 on 5 matching bases. V was clipped by 5 bases and J by 2 bases, with 11 bases between them. The CDR3 covers 14 residues. CDR1 and CDR2 from the germline V gene are SGHTA and FQGNSA.

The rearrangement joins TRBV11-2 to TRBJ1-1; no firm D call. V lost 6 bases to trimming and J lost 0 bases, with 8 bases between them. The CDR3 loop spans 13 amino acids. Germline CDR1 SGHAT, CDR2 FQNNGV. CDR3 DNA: TGTGCCAGCAGTAGTCAGGTGAACACTGAAGCTTTCTTT. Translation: CASSSQVNTEAFF.

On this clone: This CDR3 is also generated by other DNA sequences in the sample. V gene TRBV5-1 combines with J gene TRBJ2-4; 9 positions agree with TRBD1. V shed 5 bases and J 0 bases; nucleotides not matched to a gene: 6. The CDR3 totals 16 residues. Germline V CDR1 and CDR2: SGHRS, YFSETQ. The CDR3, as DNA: TGCGCCAGCAGGCCGGGACAGGGATTAGCCAAAAACATTCAGTACTTC. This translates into CASRPGQGLAKNIQYF. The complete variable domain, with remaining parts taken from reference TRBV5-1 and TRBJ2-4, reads KAGVTQTPRYLIKTRGQQVTLSCSPISGHRSVSWYQQTPGQGLQFLFEYFSETQRNKGNFPGRFSGRQFSNSRSEMNVSTLELGDSALYLCASRPGQGLAKNIQYFGAGTRLSVL.

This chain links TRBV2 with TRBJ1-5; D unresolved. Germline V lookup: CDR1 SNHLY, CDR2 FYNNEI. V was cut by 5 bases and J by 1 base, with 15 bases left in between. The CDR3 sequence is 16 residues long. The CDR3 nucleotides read TGTGCCAGCAGTACGTTCGACCGTACAAGCAATCAGCCCCAGCATTTT. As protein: CASSTFDRTSNQPQHF.

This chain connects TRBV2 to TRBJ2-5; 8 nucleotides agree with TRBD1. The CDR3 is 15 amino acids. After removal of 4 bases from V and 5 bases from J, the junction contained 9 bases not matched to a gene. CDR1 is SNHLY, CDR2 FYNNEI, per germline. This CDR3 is CASSGTGGITETQYF. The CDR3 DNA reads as TGTGCCAGCAGTGGAACAGGGGGTATCACGGAGACCCAGTACTTC.

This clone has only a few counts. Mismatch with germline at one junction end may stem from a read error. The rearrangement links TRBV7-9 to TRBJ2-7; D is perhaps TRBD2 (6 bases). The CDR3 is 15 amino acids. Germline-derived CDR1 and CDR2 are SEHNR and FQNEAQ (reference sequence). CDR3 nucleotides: TGTGCCAGCAGCCCTAGGGGCGGACTATCCTCCGAGCAGTACTTC. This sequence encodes CASSPRGGLSSEQYF.

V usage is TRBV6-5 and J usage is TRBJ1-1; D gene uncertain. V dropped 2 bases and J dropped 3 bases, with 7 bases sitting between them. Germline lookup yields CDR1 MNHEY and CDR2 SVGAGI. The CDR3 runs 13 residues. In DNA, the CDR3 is TGTGCCAGCAGTTACCTCCAGTACACTGAAGCTTTCTTT. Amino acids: CASSYLQYTEAFF.

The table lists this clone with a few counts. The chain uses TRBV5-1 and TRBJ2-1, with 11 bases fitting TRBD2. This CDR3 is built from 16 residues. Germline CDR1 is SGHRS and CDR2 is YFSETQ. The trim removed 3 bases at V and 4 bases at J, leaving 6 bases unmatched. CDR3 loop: CASSYGTSGLYNEQFF. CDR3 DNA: TGCGCCAGCAGCTACGGGACTAGCGGATTATACAATGAGCAGTTCTTC.

DNA of the CDR3: TGTGCCAGCAGCTTAGGGACTTGGGAAAACATTCAGTACTTC. Protein sequence: CASSLGTWENIQYF. This chain links TRBV7-9 with TRBJ2-4, with a possible D match to TRBD2 (5 bases). The CDR3 is made up of 14 amino acids. The V and J ends lost 1 base and 5 bases respectively, with 9 bases between them. From germline, CDR1 is SEHNR and CDR2 FQNEAQ (reference sequence).

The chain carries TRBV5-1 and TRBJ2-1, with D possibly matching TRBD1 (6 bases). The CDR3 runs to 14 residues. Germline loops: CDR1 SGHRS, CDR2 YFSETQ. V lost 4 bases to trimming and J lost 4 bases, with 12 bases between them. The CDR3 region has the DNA TGCGCCAGCAGCCTGTCCGACAGGTACAATGAGCAGTTCTTC. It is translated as CASSLSDRYNEQFF. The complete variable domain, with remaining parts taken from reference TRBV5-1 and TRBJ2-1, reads KAGVTQTPRYLIKTRGQQVTLSCSPISGHRSVSWYQQTPGQGLQFLFEYFSETQRNKGNFPGRFSGRQFSNSRSEMNVSTLELGDSALYLCASSLSDRYNEQFFGPGTRLTVL.

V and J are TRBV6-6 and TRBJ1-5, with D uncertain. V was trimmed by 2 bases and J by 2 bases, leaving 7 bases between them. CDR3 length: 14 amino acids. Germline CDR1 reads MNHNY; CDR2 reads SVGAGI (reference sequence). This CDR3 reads CASSYPGGNQPQHF. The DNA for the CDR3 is TGTGCCAGCAGTTACCCTGGGGGCAATCAGCCCCAGCATTTT.

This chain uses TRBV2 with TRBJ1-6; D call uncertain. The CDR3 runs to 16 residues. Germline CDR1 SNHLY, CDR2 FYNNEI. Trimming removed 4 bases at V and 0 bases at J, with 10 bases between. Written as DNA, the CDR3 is TGTGCCAGCAGTGGAGGGCTGAGCTCCTATAATTCACCCCTCCACTTT. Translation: CASSGGLSSYNSPLHF.

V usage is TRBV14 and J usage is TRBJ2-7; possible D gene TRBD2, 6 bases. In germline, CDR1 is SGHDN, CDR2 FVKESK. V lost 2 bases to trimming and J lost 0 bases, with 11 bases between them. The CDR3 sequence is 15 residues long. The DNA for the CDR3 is TGTGCCAGCAGCCAAAGGCGGGGTCTCTCCTACGAGCAGTACTTC. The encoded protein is CASSQRRGLSYEQYF.